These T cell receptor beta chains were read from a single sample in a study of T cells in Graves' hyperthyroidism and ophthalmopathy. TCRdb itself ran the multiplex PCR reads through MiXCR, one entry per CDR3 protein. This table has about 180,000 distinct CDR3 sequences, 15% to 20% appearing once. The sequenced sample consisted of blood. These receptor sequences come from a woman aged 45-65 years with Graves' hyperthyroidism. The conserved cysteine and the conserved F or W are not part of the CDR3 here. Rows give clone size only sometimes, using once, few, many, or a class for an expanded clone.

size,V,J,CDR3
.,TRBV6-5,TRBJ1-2,ASSSIDRAYGYT
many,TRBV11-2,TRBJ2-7,ASSRPGFLDYEQY
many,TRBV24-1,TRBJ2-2,ATSERPGRSGELF
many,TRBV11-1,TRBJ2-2,ASSFEGYTGELF
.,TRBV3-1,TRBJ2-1,ASSLRLAEPNEQF
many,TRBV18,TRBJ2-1,ASSPPSASEQF
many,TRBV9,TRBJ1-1,ASSVVQGINTEAF
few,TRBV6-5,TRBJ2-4,ASSFDRGSNIQY
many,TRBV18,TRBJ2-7,ASSPDGRDRQY
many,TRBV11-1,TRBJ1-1,ATEKQRVGNTEAF
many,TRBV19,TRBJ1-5,ASRITRESNQPQH
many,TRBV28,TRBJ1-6,ATLRSYNSPLH
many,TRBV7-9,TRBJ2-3,ASSLGGVRTDTQY
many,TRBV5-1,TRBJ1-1,ASSLASGGPEAF
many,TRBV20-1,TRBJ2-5,SAGTSPQETQY
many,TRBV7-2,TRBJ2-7,ASSLARTGVLPSYEQY
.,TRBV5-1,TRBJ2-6,ASSLVPAVAGANVLT
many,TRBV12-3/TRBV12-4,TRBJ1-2,ASSLLGGYT
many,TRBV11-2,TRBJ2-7,ASSFDSGSFYEQY
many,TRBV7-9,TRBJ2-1,ASSLVGGPYDNEQF
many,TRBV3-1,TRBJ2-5,ASHTRQETQY
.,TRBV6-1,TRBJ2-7,ASRESGGNSYEQY
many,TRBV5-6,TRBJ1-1,ASRTGMNTEAF
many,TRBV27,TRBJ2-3,ASSLRPVRGIYTDTQY
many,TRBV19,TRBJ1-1,ASSIGRWNTEAF
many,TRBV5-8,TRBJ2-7,ASSPGQAGSYEQY
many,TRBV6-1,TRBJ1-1,ASSERQGTEAF
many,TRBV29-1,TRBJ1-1,SVGLTPGQALGAF
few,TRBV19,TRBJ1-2,ATLQMGGYT
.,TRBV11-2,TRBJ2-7,ASSLNPLYEQY
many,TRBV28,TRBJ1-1,ASSSAGSEGQGARAF
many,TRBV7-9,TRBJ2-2,ASRPGQGGTGELF
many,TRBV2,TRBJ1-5,ASTMTGGLMEPQH
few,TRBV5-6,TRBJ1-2,ASSPGPRHSFLVYGYT
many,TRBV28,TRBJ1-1,ASSSWTGENTEAF
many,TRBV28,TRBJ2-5,ASSLFRGGLGQRNQY
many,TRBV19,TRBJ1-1,ASRHRGAEAF
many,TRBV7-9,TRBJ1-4,ASSLLVPGLGEKLF
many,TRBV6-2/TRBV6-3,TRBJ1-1,ASRTSGSTEAF
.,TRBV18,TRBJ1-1,ASSQSEPNEAF
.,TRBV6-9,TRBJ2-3,ASSLDLSDTQY
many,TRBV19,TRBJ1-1,ASSLGQYTEAF
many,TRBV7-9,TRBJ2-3,ASSLNGGGAGRDTQY
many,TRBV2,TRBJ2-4,ASSLQNIQY
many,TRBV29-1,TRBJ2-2,SVILAGNVNTGELF